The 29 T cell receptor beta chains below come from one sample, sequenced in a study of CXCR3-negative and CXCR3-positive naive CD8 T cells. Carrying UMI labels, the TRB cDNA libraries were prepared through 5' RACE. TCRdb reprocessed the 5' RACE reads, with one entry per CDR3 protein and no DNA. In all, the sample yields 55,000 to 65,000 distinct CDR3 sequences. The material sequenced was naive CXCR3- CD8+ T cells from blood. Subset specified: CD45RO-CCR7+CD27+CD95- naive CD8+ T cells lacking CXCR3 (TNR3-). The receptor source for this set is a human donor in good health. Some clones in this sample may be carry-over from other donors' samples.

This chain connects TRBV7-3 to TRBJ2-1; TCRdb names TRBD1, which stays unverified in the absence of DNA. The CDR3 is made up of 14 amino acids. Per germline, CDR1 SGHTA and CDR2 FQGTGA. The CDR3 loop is CASSLQTGFNEQFF.

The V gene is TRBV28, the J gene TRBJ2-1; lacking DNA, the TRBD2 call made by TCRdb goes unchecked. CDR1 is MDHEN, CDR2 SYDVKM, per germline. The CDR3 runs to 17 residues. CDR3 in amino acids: CASSLKTGTSLINEQFF.

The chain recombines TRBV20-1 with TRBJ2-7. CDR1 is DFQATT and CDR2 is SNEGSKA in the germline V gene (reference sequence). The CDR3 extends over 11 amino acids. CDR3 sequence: CSARAEIEQYF.

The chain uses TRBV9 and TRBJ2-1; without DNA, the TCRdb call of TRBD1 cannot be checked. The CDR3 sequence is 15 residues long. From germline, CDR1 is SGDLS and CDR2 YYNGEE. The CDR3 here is CASSVSGATYNEQFF.

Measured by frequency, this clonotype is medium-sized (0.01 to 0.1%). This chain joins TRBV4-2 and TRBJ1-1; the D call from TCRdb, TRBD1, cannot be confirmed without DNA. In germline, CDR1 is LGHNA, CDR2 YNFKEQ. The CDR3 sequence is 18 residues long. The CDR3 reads CASSQDGSLTGMSTEAFF.

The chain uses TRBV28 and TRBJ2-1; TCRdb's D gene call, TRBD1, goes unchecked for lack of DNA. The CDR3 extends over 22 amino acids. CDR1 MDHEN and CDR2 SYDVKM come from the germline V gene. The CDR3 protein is CASSFSLLPGPGGSSSYNEQFF.

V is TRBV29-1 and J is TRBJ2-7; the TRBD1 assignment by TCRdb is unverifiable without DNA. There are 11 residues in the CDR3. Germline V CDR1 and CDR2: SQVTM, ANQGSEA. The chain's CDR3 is CSVGTGIEQYF.

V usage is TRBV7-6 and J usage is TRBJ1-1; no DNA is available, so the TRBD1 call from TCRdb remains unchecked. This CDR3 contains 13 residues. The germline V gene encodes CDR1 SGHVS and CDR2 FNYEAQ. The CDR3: CASSLAPGTEAFF. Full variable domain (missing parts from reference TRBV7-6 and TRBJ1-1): GAGVSQSPRYKVTKRGQDVALRCDPISGHVSLYWYRQALGQGPEFLTYFNYEAQQDKSGLPNDRFSAERPEGSISTLTIQRTEQRDSAMYRCASSLAPGTEAFFGQGTRLTVV.

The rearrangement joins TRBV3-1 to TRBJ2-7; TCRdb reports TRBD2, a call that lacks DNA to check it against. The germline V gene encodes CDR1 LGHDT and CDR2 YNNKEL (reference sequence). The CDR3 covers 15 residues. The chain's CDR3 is CASSQVSGVPYEQYF.

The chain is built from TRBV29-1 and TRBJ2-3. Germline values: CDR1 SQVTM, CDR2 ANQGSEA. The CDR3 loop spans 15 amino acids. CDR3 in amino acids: CSVPNGLTSTDTQYF.

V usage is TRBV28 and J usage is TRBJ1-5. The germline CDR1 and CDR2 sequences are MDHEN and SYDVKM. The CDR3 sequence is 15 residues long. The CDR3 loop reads CASSPGISSNQPQHF.

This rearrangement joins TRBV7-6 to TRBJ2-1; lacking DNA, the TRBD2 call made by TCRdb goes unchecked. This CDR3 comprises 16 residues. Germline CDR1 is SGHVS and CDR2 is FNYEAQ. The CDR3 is CASSLSGGLAYNEQFF.

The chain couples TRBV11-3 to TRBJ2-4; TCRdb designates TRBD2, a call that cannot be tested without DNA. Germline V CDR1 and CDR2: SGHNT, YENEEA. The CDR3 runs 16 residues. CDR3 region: CASSPLENSAKNIQYF. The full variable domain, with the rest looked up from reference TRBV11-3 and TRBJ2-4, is EAGVVQSPRYKIIEKKQPVAFWCNPISGHNTLYWYLQNLGQGPELLIRYENEEAVDDSQLPKDRFSAERLKGVDSTLKIQPAELGDSAVYLCASSPLENSAKNIQYFGAGTRLSVL.

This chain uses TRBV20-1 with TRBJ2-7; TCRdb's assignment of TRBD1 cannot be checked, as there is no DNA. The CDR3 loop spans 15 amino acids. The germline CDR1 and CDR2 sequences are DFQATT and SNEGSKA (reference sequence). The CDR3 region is CSVDYGGGSSYEQYF.

CDR3 protein: CASSYNRDSNNYEQYF. The chain has TRBV11-2 and TRBJ2-7; TCRdb returns TRBD2, unconfirmable since there is no DNA. The CDR3 has 16 amino acids. Germline V gives CDR1 SGHAT, CDR2 FQNNGV.

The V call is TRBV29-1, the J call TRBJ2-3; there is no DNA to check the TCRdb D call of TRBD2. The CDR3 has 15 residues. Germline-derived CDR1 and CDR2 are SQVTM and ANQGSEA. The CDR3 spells CSGLAGGSVTDTQYF.

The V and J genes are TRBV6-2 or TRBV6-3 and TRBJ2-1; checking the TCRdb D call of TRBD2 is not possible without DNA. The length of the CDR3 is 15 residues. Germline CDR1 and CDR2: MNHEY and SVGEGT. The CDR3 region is CASRQLAGLSNEQFF.

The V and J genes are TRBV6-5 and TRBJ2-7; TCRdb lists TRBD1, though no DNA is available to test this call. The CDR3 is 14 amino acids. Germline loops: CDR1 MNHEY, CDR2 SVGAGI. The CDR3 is CASTARDNSYEQYF.

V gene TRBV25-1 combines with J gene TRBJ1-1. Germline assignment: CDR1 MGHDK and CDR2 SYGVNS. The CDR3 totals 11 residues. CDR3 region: CASSDRTEAFF.

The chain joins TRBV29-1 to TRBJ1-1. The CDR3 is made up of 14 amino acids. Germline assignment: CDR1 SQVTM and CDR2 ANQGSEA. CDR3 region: CSVEGDTINTEAFF.

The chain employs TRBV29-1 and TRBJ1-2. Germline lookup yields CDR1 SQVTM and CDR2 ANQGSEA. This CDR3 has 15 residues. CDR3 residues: CSVANGSPGDYGYTF.

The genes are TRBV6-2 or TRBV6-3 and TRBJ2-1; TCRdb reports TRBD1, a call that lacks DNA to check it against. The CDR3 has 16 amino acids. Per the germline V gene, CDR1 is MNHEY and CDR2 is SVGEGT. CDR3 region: CASSLLGGPGVDEQFF.

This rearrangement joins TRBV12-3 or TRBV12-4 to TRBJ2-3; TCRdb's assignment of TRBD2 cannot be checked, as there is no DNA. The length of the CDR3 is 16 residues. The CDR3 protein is CASSLARGTSVYTQYF.

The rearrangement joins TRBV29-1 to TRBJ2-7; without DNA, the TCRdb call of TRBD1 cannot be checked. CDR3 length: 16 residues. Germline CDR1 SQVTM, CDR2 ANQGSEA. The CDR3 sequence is CSVELGLGTDAYEQYF.

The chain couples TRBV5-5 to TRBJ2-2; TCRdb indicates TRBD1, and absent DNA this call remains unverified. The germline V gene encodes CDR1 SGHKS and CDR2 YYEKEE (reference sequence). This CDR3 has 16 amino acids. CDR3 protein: CASSSFARGGTGELFF. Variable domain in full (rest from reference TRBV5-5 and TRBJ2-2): DAGVTQSPTHLIKTRGQQVTLRCSPISGHKSVSWYQQVLGQGPQFIFQYYEKEERGRGNFPDRFSARQFPNYSSELNVNALLLGDSALYLCASSSFARGGTGELFFGEGSRLTVL.

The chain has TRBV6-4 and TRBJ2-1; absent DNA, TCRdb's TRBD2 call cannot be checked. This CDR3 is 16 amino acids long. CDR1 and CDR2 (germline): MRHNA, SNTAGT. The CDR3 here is CASSEASGSPGAEQFF.

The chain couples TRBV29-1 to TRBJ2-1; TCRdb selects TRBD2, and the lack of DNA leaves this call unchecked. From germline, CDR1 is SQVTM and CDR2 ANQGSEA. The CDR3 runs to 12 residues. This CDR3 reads CSVVYAGNEQFF.

CDR3 amino acids: CASTISRGTNTIYF. V and J are TRBV28 and TRBJ1-3. The CDR3 spans 14 residues. Germline lookup yields CDR1 MDHEN and CDR2 SYDVKM.

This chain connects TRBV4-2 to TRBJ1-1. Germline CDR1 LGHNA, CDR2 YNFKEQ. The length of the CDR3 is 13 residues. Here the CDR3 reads CASSLHEGYEAFF.